This T cell receptor (beta chain) was captured by sequencing in a study of shared clonotypes between healthy human individuals. Profiled with immunoSEQ multiplex PCR; TCRdb holds only in-frame clones, not every one. Of around 480,000 clones listed, roughly 85% are singletons. The V and J ends lost 6 bases and 4 bases respectively, with 15 bases between them. The CDR3 runs 14 residues. The germline V gene encodes CDR1 MDHEN and CDR2 SYDVKM. The sequenced sample consisted of PBMCs. This TCR derives from a woman in her forties in good health. Some clones in this sample may be carry-over from other donors' samples. V and J are TRBV28 and TRBJ1-2, with D unresolved. CDR3 region: CASSLGSGGYGYTF. The DNA of the CDR3 is TGTGCCAGCAGCTTAGGATCCGGCGGCTATGGCTACACCTTC.